Shown below are 18 T cell receptor beta chains from a single sample sequenced in a study of blood T cell dynamics during melanoma immunotherapy. The time point was: week 3, after first cycle of checkpoint inhibitor. Sequenced by immunoSEQ multiplex PCR; TCRdb stores in-frame clones only, minus some. This table has about 11,000 clones, over 70% appearing once. The material sequenced was blood, taken from a patient treated with checkpoint blockade. The origin of the receptors is a human donor with melanoma.

This chain uses TRBV10-2 with TRBJ1-6; D uncertain. The CDR3 extends over 14 amino acids. From germline, CDR1 is WSHSY and CDR2 SAAADI. Trimming pared 2 bases from V and 5 bases from J, leaving 7 bases between. The CDR3 reads CASSEERNNSPLHF. The CDR3 DNA sequence: TGCGCCAGCAGTGAGGAGAGAAATAATTCACCCCTCCACTTT.

The chain employs TRBV28 and TRBJ1-5; D is unclear. V dropped 4 bases and J dropped 8 bases, with 15 bases sitting between them. The V gene's germline CDR1 is MDHEN and CDR2 SYDVKM. The CDR3 sequence is 14 residues long. The CDR3 bases are TGTGCCAGCAGTTCCCCGACCGGCAACAAGCCCCAGCATTTT. Translation gives CASSSPTGNKPQHF.

This chain uses TRBV28 with TRBJ2-7; TRBD2 matches 7 bases. With 8 bases clipped from V and 3 bases from J, the junction kept 13 bases outside the gene matches. The CDR3 extends over 15 amino acids. The germline CDR1 and CDR2 sequences are MDHEN and SYDVKM. As DNA, the CDR3 is TGTGCCAGCGCGGGGGAGGGCGGCCCCCTCTACGAGCAGTACTTC. Translating gives CASAGEGGPLYEQYF.

This chain links TRBV7-9 with TRBJ2-1; no clear D. Germline CDR1 and CDR2: SEHNR and FQNEAQ (reference sequence). The CDR3 totals 13 residues. Between the trimmed V and J ends, which lost 3 bases and 5 bases, there was a span of 8 bases. For the CDR3, the DNA is TGTGCCAGCAGCTTGAGAAATAACAATGAGCAGTTCTTC. This encodes CASSLRNNNEQFF.

A single count supports this clone. The genes are TRBV2 and TRBJ1-4; possible D gene TRBD1, 6 bases. Trimming removed 6 bases at V and 7 bases at J, with 12 bases between. Germline-derived CDR1 and CDR2 are SNHLY and FYNNEI. The CDR3 length is 13 residues. The CDR3 bases are TGTGCCAGCAGGGAGACAGGCGGTGAAAAACTGTTTTTT. Protein: CASRETGGEKLFF.

In its sample, this clone was seen a few times. This chain links TRBV28 with TRBJ1-1; D gene uncertain. From germline, CDR1 is MDHEN and CDR2 SYDVKM. V lost 8 bases and J 1 base, leaving 5 bases between the germline ends. This CDR3 contains 11 residues. The CDR3 spells CASLGNTEAFF. Written as DNA, the CDR3 is TGTGCCAGCCTAGGGAACACTGAAGCTTTCTTT.

In its sample, this clone was seen a few times. The chain combines TRBV7-9 with TRBJ1-1, with 11 bases identical to TRBD1. V shed 5 bases, J shed 0 bases, and the junction held 11 bases outside the gene matches. CDR1 and CDR2 from the germline V gene are SEHNR and FQNEAQ (reference sequence). The CDR3 totals 18 residues. CDR3: CASSQVDRGPLMNTEAFF. Here the CDR3 DNA reads TGTGCCAGCAGCCAAGTGGACAGGGGGCCTCTCATGAACACTGAAGCTTTCTTT.

J is TRBJ1-6 and V is TRBV7-9; TRBD1 matches 9 bases. V was pared by 4 bases and J by 5 bases, with 0 bases of the junction left unmatched. In germline, CDR1 is SEHNR, CDR2 FQNEAQ (reference sequence). This CDR3 contains 14 residues. CDR3 sequence: CASSWDRDNSPLHF. CDR3 sequence (DNA): TGTGCCAGCAGCTGGGACAGGGATAATTCACCCCTCCACTTT.

The chain has TRBV7-2 and TRBJ2-1; a possible D gene is TRBD1 (7 bases). Per germline, CDR1 SGHTA and CDR2 FQGNSA. The CDR3 totals 15 residues. Trimming pared 1 base from V and 7 bases from J, leaving 14 bases between. The CDR3 region has the DNA TGTGCCAGCAGCTTAGGGGCAGGGGGGAATAATGAGCAGTTCTTC. Translation gives CASSLGAGGNNEQFF.

This rearrangement joins TRBV28 to TRBJ2-7; 12 nucleotides match TRBD1. This CDR3 spans 15 amino acids. The junction had 9 bases not matched to a gene; V was cut back by 7 bases and J by 5 bases. Germline V CDR1 and CDR2: MDHEN, SYDVKM. The CDR3 spells CASNSEGQGADEQYF. CDR3 sequence (DNA): TGTGCCAGCAACAGCGAGGGACAGGGGGCTGACGAGCAGTACTTC.

The V and J genes are TRBV10-3 and TRBJ2-7; D uncertain. With 2 bases removed from V and 0 bases from J, the gap between germline ends came to 11 bases. This CDR3 is built from 15 residues. The V gene's germline CDR1 is ENHRY and CDR2 SYGVKD. The CDR3 reads CAISEEVRSSYEQYF. As DNA, the CDR3 is TGTGCCATCAGTGAGGAGGTCAGGAGCTCCTACGAGCAGTACTTC.

CDR3 amino acids: CASRGGPLTMNTEAFF. The CDR3 DNA reads as TGTGCCAGCAGGGGAGGGCCGCTCACTATGAACACTGAAGCTTTCTTT. The gene calls are TRBV4-2 and TRBJ1-1; D remains ambiguous. V was shortened by 6 bases and J by 0 bases, with 17 bases between the two germline ends. Germline V CDR1 and CDR2: LGHNA, YNFKEQ. The CDR3 consists of 16 residues.

This clone was counted a few times. This chain joins TRBV7-9 and TRBJ2-1; D not certain. CDR1 SEHNR and CDR2 FQNEAQ come from the germline V gene (reference sequence). The V and J ends lost 5 bases and 8 bases respectively, with 7 bases between them. The CDR3 has 11 residues. CDR3 nucleotides: TGTGCCAGCAGCCCTGACCATGAGCAGTTCTTC. Protein sequence: CASSPDHEQFF.

The genes are TRBV28 and TRBJ2-5; 10 nucleotides agree with TRBD1. CDR3 length equals 15 residues. CDR1 is MDHEN, CDR2 SYDVKM, per germline. With V trimmed by 5 bases and J by 2 bases, 5 bases remained unmatched. The CDR3, as DNA: TGTGCCAGCAGTCGGGACAGGGGTCCTCAAGAGACCCAGTACTTC. This sequence encodes CASSRDRGPQETQYF.

The chain combines TRBV11-3 with TRBJ1-1; possibly TRBD1 for D (5 bases). V lost 5 bases and J lost 5, with 12 bases in between. This CDR3 has 13 amino acids. Germline CDR1 reads SGHNT; CDR2 reads YENEEA. CDR3 in amino acids: CASSMGGGTEAFF. In DNA, the CDR3 is TGTGCCAGCAGCATGGGTGGGGGGACTGAAGCTTTCTTT.

This clone appeared a few times. The rearrangement links TRBV7-8 to TRBJ2-1; 10 bases align to TRBD2. Germline V gene data show CDR1 as SGHVS and CDR2 as FQNEAQ. The CDR3 covers 14 residues. The ends lost 5 bases at V and 15 bases at J; junction bases unmatched: 13. This CDR3 reads CASSEGLAGEGTFF. The CDR3 nucleotides are TGTGCCAGCAGCGAGGGCCTAGCGGGAGAGGGTACGTTCTTC.

This clone was counted only a few times. V and J are TRBV30 and TRBJ1-1; D might be TRBD1 (6 bases). CDR3 length: 15 amino acids. The V and J ends lost 2 bases and 5 bases respectively, with 18 bases between them. Germline loops: CDR1 GTSNPN, CDR2 SVGIG (reference sequence). In DNA form, the CDR3 reads TGTGCCTGGAGTCTCAGAAGGGAAAGGGGGACTGAAGCTTTCTTT. Residues: CAWSLRRERGTEAFF.

The chain carries TRBV5-1 and TRBJ2-6; D is unresolved. CDR3 length: 18 residues. In germline, CDR1 is SGHRS, CDR2 YFSETQ. The ends were cut back, 0 bases at V and 0 bases at J, with 13 bases in the middle. Here the CDR3 reads CASSLEGTKYSGANVLTF. In nucleotides, the CDR3 is TGCGCCAGCAGCTTGGAGGGCACCAAATACTCTGGGGCCAACGTCCTGACTTTC.